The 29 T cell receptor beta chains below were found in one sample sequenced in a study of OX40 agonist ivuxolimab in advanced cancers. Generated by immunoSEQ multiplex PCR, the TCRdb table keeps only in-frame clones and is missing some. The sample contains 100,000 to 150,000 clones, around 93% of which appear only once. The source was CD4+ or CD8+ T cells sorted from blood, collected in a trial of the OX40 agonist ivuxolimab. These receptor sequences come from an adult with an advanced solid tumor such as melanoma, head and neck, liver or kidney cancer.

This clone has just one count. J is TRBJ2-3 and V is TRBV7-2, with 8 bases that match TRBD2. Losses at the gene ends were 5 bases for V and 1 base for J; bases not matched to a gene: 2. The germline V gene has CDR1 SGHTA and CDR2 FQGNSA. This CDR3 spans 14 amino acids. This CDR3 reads CASSLSGGTDTQYF. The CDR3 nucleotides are TGTGCCAGCAGCCTTAGCGGGGGCACAGATACGCAGTATTTT.

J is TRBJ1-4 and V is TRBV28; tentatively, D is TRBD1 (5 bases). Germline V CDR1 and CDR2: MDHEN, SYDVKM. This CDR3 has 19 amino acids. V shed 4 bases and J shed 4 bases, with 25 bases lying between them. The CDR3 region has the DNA TGTGCCAGCAGTTATCAGTTTGGCCCAATAGGGGCGAGTAATGAAAAACTGTTTTTT. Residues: CASSYQFGPIGASNEKLFF.

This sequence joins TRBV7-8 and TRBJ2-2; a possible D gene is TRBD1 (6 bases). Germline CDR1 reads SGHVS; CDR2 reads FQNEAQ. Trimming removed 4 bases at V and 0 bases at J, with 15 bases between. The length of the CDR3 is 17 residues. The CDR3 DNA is TGTGCCAGCAGCTACTCCGGGACAAGGACGAACACCGGGGAGCTGTTTTTT. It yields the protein CASSYSGTRTNTGELFF. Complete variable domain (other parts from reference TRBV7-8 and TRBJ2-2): GAGVSQSPRYKVAKRGQDVALRCDPISGHVSLFWYQQALGQGPEFLTYFQNEAQLDKSGLPSDRFFAERPEGSVSTLKIQRTQQEDSAVYLCASSYSGTRTNTGELFFGEGSRLTVL.

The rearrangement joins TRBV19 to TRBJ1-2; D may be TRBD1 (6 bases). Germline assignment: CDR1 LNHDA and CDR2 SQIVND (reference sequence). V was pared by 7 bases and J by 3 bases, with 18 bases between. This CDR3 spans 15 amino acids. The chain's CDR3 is CASMTQGRGDYGYTF. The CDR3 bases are TGTGCCAGTATGACTCAAGGCAGGGGCGACTATGGCTACACCTTC.

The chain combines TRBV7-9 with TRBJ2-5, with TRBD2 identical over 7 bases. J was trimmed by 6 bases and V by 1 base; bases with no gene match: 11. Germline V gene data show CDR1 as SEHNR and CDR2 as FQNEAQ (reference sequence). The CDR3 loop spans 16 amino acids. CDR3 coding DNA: TGTGCCAGCAGCTTAGGCAGCGGGGAGGGCCGGAAGACCCAGTACTTC. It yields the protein CASSLGSGEGRKTQYF.

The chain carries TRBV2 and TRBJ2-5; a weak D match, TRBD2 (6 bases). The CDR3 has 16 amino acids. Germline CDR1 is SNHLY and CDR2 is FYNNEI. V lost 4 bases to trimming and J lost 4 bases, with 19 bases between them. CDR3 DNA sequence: TGTGCCAGCAGTGGGGGCGGGCTTGGGGGGTCAGAGACCCAGTACTTC. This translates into CASSGGGLGGSETQYF.

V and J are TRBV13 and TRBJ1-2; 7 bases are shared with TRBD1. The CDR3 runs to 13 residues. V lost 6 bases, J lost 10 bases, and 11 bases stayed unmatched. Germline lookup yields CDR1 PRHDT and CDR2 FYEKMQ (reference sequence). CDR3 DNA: TGTGCCAGCAGGCAACAGGGGAGGGTAGACTACACCTTC. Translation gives CASRQQGRVDYTF.

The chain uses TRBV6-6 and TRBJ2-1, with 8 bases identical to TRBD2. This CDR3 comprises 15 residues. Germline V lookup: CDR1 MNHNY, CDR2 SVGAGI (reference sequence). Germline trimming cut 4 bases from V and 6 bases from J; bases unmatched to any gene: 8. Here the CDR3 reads CASSFGRGRSNEQFF. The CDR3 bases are TGTGCCAGCAGTTTTGGGCGCGGGAGGAGCAATGAGCAGTTCTTC.

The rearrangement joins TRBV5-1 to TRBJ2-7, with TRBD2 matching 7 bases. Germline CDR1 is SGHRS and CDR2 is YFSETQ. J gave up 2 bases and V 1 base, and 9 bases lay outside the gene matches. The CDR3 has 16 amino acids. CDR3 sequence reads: CASSLTVGGLAYEQYF. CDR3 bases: TGCGCCAGCAGCTTGACCGTGGGAGGGCTCGCCTACGAGCAGTACTTC. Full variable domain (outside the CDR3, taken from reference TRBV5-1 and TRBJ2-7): KAGVTQTPRYLIKTRGQQVTLSCSPISGHRSVSWYQQTPGQGLQFLFEYFSETQRNKGNFPGRFSGRQFSNSRSEMNVSTLELGDSALYLCASSLTVGGLAYEQYFGPGTRLTVT.

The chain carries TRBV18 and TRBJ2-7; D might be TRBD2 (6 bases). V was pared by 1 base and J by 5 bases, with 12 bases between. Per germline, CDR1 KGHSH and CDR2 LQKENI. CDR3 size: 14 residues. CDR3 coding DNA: TGTGCCAGCTCACCACGGGGGGAGCGCGACGAGCAGTACTTC. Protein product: CASSPRGERDEQYF.

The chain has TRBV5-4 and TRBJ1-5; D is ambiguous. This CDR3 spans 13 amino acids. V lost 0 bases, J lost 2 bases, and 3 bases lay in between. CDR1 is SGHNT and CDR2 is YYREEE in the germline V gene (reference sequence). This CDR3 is CASSLDGNQPQHF. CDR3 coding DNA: TGTGCCAGCAGCTTGGACGGCAATCAGCCCCAGCATTTT. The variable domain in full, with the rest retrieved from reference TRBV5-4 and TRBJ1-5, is ETGVTQSPTHLIKTRGQQVTLRCSSQSGHNTVSWYQQALGQGPQFIFQYYREEENGRGNFPPRFSGLQFPNYSSELNVNALELDDSALYLCASSLDGNQPQHFGDGTRLSIL.

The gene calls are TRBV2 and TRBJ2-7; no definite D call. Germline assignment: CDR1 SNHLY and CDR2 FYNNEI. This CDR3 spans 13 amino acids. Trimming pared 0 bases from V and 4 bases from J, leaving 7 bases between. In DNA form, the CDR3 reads TGTGCCAGCAGTGAAGCGCGCGTATACGAGCAGTACTTC. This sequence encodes CASSEARVYEQYF. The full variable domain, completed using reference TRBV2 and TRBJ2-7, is EPEVTQTPSHQVTQMGQEVILRCVPISNHLYFYWYRQILGQKVEFLVSFYNNEISEKSEIFDDQFSVERPDGSNFTLKIRSTKLEDSAMYFCASSEARVYEQYFGPGTRLTVT.

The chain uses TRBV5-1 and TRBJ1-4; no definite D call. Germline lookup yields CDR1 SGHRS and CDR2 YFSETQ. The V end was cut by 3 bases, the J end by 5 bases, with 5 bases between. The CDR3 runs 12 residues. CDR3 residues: CASSSQNEKLFF. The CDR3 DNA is TGCGCCAGCAGCTCCCAGAATGAAAAACTGTTTTTT.

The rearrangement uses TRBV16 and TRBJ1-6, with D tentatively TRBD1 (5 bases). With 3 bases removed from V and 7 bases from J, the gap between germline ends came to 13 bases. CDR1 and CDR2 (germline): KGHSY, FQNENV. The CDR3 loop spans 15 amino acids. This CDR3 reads CASSHRDRRNSPLHF. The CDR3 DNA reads TGTGCCAGCAGCCACCGAGACAGACGAAATTCACCCCTCCACTTT.

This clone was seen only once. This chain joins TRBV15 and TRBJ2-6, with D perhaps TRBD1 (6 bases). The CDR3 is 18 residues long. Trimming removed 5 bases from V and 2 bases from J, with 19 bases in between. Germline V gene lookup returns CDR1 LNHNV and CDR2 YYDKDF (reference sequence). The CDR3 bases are TGTGCCACCAGCCACACGACAGGATACCGGCCTGGGGCCAACGTCCTGACTTTC. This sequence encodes CATSHTTGYRPGANVLTF. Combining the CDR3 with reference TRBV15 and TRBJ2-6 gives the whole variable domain DAMVIQNPRYQVTQFGKPVTLSCSQTLNHNVMYWYQQKSSQAPKLLFHYYDKDFNNEADTPDNFQSRRPNTSFCFLDIRSPGLGDTAMYLCATSHTTGYRPGANVLTFGAGSRLTVL.

This chain's CDR3 is CASSRNLAYEQYF. DNA for the CDR3: TGTGCCAGCTCACGGAACCTCGCCTACGAGCAGTACTTC. The chain has TRBV18 and TRBJ2-7; D uncertain. CDR3 size: 13 residues. Between the trimmed V and J ends, which lost 4 bases and 2 bases, there was a span of 9 bases. The germline V gene encodes CDR1 KGHSH and CDR2 LQKENI.

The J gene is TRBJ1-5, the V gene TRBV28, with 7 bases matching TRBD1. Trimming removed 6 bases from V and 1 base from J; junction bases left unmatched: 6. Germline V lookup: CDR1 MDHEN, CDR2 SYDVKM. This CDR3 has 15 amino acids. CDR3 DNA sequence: TGTGCCAGCAGCCGACAGGGAATGAGCAATCAGCCCCAGCATTTT. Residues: CASSRQGMSNQPQHF.

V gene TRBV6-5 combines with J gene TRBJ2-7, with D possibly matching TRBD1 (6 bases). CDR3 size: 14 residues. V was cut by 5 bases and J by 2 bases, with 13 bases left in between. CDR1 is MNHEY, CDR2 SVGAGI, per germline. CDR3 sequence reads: CASSRERDTYEQYF. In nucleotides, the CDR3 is TGTGCCAGCAGTCGAGAAAGGGACACCTACGAGCAGTACTTC.

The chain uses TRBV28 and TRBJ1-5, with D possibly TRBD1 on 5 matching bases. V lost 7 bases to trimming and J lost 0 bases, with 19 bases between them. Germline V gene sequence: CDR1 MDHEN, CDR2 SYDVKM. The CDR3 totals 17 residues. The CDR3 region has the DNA TGTGCCAGCAACAAACCCAACCGGGACGTTAGCAATCAGCCCCAGCATTTT. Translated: CASNKPNRDVSNQPQHF.

CDR3 sequence: CASSLGQGPYDEQYF. CDR3 coding DNA: TGCGCCAGCAGCTTGGGACAGGGGCCTTACGACGAGCAGTACTTC. This chain links TRBV5-1 with TRBJ2-7, with 8 bases matching TRBD1. CDR1 is SGHRS, CDR2 YFSETQ, per germline. J lost 5 bases, V lost 0 bases, and 7 bases had no gene match. The CDR3 sequence is 15 residues long.

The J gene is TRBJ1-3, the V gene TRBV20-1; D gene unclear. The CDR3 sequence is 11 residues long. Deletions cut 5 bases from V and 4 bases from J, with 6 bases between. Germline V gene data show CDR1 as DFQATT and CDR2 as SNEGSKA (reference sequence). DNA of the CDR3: TGCAGTGCTGACGCGGGAAACACCATATATTTT. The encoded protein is CSADAGNTIYF.

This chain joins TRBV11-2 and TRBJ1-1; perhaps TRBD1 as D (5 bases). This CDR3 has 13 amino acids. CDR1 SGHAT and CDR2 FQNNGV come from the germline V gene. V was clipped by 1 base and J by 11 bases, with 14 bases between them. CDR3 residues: CASSLVWGTVAFF. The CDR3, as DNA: TGTGCCAGCAGCTTAGTGTGGGGGACCGTCGCTTTCTTT.

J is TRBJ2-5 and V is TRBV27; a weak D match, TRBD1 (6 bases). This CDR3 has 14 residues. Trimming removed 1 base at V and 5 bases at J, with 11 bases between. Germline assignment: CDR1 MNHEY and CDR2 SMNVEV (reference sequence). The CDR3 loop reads CASSLWVGGETQYF. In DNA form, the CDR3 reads TGTGCCAGCAGTTTATGGGTAGGGGGTGAGACCCAGTACTTC.

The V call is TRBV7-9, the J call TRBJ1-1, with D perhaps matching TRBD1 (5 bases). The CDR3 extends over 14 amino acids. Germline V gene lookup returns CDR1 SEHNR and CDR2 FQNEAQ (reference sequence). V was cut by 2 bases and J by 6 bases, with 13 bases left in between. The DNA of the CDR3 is TGTGCCAGCAGCTTAAGGGCGGGGACCCCTGAAGCTTTCTTT. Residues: CASSLRAGTPEAFF.

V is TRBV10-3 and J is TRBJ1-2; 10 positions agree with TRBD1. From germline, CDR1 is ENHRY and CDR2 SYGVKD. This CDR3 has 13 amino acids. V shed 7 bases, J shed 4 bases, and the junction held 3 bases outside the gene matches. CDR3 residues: CAITRQGAYGYTF. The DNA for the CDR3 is TGTGCCATCACCCGACAGGGGGCCTATGGCTACACCTTC.

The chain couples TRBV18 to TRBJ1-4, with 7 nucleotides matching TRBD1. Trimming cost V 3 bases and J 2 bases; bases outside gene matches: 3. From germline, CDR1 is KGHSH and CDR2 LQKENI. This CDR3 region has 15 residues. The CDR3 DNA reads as TGTGCCAGCTCACCTATGACAGGGACTAATGAAAAACTGTTTTTT. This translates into CASSPMTGTNEKLFF. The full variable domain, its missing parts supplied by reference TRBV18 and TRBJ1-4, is NAGVMQNPRHLVRRRGQEARLRCSPMKGHSHVYWYRQLPEEGLKFMVYLQKENIIDESGMPKERFSAEFPKEGPSILRIQQVVRGDSAAYFCASSPMTGTNEKLFFGSGTQLSVL.

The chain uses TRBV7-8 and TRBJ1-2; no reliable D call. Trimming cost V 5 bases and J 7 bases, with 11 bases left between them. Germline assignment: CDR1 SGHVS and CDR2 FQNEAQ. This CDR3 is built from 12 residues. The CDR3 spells CASSPTGPGYTF. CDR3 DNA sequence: TGTGCCAGCAGCCCGACCGGACCTGGCTACACCTTC.

CDR3 sequence reads: CASSLEEGKGRFF. The CDR3 DNA follows: TGTGCCAGCAGCTTAGAGGAGGGAAAGGGGCGATTCTTC. V gene TRBV7-9 combines with J gene TRBJ2-1; perhaps TRBD2 as D (6 bases). Germline CDR1 SEHNR, CDR2 FQNEAQ (reference sequence). This CDR3 has 13 amino acids. The V gene lost 1 base and the J gene lost 16 bases, with 17 bases spanning the gap.

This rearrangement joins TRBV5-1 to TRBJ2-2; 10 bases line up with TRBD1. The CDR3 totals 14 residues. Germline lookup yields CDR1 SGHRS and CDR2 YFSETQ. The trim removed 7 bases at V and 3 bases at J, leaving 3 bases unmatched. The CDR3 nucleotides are TGCGCCAGCTTGGGGACAGGGGACACCGGGGAGCTGTTTTTT. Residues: CASLGTGDTGELFF.